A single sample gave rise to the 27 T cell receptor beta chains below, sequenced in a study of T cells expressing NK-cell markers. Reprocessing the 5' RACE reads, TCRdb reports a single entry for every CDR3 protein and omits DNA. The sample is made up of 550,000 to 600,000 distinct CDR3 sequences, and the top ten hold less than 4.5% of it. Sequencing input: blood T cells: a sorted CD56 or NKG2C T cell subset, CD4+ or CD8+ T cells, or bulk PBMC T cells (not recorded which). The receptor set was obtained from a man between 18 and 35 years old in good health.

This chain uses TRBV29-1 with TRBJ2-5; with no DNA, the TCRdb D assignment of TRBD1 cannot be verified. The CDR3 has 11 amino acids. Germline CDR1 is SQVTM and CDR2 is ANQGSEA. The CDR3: CSVPWQEAQYF.

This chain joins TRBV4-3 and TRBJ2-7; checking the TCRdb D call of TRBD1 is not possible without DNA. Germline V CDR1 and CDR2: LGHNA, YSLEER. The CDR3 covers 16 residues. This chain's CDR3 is CASSQDMRQGIYEQYF.

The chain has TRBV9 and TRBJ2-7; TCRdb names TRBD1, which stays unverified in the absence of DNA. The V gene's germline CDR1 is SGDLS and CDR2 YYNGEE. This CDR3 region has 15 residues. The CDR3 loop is CASSPSRRGGIEQYF.

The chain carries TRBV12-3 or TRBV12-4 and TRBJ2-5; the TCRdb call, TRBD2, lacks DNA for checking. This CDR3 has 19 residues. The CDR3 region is CASSFRSGRAQAVYETQYF.

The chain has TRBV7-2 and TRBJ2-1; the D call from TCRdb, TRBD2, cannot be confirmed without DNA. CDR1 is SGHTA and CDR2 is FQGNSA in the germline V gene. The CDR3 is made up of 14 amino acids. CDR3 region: CASSFVGLVDEQFF.

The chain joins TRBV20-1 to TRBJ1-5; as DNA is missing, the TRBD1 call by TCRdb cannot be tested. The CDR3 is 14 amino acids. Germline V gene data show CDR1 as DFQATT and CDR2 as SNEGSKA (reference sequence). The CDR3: CSATPAGLNQPQHF.

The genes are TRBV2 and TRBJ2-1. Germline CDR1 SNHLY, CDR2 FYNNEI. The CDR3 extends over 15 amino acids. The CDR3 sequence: CASSESWTPYNEQFF. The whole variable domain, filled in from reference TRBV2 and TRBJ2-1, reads EPEVTQTPSHQVTQMGQEVILRCVPISNHLYFYWYRQILGQKVEFLVSFYNNEISEKSEIFDDQFSVERPDGSNFTLKIRSTKLEDSAMYFCASSESWTPYNEQFFGPGTRLTVL.

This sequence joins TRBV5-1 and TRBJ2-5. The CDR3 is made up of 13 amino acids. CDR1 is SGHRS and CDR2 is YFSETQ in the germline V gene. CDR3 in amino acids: CASSIWVAETQYF.

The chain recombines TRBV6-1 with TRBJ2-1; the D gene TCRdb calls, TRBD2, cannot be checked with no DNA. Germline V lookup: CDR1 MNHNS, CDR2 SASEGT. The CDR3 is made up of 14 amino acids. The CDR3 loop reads CATMTTNLYNEQFF.

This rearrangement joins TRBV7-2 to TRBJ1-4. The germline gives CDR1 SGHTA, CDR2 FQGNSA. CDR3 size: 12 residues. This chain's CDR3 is CASSPRNEKLFF. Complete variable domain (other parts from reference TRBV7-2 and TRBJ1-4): GAGVSQSPSNKVTEKGKDVELRCDPISGHTALYWYRQSLGQGLEFLIYFQGNSAPDKSGLPSDRFSAERTGGSVSTLTIQRTQQEDSAVYLCASSPRNEKLFFGSGTQLSVL.

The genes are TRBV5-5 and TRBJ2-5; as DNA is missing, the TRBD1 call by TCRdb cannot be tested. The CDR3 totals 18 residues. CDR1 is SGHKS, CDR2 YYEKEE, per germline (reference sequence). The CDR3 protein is CASSLLVIGTGERETQYF.

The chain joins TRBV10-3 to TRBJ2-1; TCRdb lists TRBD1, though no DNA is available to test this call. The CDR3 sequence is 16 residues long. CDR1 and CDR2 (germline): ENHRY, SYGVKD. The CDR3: CAISGDATGVYNEQFF.

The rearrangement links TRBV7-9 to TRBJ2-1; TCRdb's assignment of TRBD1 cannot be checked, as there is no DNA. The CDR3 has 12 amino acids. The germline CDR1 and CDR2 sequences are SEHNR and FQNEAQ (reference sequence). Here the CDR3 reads CASTPSHRDPIF. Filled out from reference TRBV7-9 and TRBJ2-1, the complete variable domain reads DTGVSQNPRHKITKRGQNVTFRCDPISEHNRLYWYRQTLGQGPEFLTYFQNEAQLEKSRLLSDRFSAERPKGSFSTLEIQRTEQGDSAMYLCASTPSHRDPIFGPGTRLTVL.

This CDR3 is CASSFVLWSDTQYF. The V call is TRBV5-1, the J call TRBJ2-3. The CDR3 is 14 residues long. The germline V gene encodes CDR1 SGHRS and CDR2 YFSETQ.

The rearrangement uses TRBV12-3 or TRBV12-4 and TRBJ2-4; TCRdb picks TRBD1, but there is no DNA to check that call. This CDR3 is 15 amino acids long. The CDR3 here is CASSSGGQQKNIQYF.

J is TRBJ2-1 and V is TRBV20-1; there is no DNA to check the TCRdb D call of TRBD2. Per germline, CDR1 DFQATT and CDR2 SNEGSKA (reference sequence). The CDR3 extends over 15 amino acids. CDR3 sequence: CSLTSGTPSYNEQFF.

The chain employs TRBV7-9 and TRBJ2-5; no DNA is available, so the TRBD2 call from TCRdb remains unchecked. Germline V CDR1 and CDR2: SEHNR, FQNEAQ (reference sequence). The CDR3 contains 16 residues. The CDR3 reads CASSLGTSGEQETQYF.

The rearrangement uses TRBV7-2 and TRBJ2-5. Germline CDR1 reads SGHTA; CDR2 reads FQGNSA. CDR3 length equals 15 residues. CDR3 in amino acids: CASSFEAGTQETQYF.

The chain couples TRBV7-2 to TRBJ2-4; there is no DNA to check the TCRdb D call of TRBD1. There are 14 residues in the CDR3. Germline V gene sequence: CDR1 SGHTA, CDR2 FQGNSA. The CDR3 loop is CASSPREGANIQYF.

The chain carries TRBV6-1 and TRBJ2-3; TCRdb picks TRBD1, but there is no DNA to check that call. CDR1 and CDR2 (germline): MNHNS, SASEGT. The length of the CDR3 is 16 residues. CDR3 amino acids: CASSETMGGSTDTQYF.

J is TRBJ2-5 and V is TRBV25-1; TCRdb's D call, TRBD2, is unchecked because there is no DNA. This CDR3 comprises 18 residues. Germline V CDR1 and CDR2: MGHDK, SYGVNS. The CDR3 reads CASSVGLAYGLAGETQYF.

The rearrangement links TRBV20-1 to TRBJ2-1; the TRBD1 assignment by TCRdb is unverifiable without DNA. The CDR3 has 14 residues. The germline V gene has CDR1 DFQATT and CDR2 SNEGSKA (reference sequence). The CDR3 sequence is CSATGGGIYNEQFF.

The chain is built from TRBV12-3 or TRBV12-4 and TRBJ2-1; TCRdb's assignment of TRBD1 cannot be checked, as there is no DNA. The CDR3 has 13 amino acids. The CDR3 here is CASGDRGLNEQFF.

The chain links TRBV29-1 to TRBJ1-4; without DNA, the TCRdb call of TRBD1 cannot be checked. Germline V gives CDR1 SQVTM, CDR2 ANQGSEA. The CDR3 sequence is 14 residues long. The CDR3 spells CSVEWRGHDEKLFF.

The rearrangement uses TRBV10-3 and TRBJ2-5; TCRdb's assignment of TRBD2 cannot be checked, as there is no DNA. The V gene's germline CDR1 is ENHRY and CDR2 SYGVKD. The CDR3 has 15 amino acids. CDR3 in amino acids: CAISDGSGNQETQYF.

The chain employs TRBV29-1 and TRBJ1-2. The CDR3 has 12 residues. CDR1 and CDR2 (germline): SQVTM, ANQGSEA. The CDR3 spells CSVEIWTGGYTF.

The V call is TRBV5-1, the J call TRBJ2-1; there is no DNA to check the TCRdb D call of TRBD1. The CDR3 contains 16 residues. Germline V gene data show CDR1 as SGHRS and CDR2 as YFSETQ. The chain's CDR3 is CASSLAQGTLADEQFF.